The 11 T cell receptor beta chains reported below all come from one sample, sequenced in a study of shared clonotypes between healthy human individuals (dated by TCRdb to 2018 to 2020). Library creation used the immunoSEQ multiplex PCR assay. This is the immuneACCESS table as TCRdb keeps it, with only in-frame sequences that have V and J called. A part of the clones is gone; compared with another copy, unresolved V genes explain less than half, and the rest is unexplained. The table for this sample lists just over 2,000,000 clones; 85% to 95% of them were counted only once. Of the sample, 0.1% to 0.15% falls within the top ten clones. The sample was naive CD4+ T cells sorted from blood. Interpreted using the paper, the cell subset or site label stands for: CD45RA+ positively selected. These receptors originate from a man aged 18 to 29 in good health.

The chain recombines TRBV28 with TRBJ2-1; 9 bases agree with TRBD2. The junction had 9 bases not matched to a gene; V was cut back by 3 bases and J by 9 bases. Germline V CDR1 and CDR2: MDHEN, SYDVKM. CDR3 length equals 15 residues. The CDR3 protein is CASSLGSGGQGEQFF. For the CDR3, the DNA is TGTGCCAGCAGTTTGGGTAGCGGGGGTCAGGGTGAGCAGTTCTTC.

This clone was recorded at least ten times. V usage is TRBV6-6 and J usage is TRBJ1-5; D is uncertain. V was trimmed by 6 bases and J by 3 bases, leaving 6 bases between them. The CDR3 loop spans 12 amino acids. Germline CDR1 MNHNY, CDR2 SVGAGI (reference sequence). The CDR3 nucleotides read TGTGCCAGCAGACCGGTCAATCAGCCCCAGCATTTT. Translation gives CASRPVNQPQHF.

V and J are TRBV25-1 and TRBJ2-1; D may be TRBD1 (6 bases). Looked up from germline, CDR1 is MGHDK and CDR2 is SYGVNS. The CDR3 sequence is 12 residues long. V lost 4 bases and J 9 bases, leaving 10 bases between the germline ends. DNA for the CDR3: TGTGCCAGCAGTGCACAGGGCGGTGAGCAGTTCTTC. This sequence encodes CASSAQGGEQFF.

This clone was counted between two and nine times. The V gene is TRBV27, the J gene TRBJ1-6; D is perhaps TRBD1 (6 bases). The CDR3 totals 14 residues. The ends were cut back, 1 base at V and 9 bases at J, with 10 bases in the middle. Germline V CDR1 and CDR2: MNHEY, SMNVEV (reference sequence). In nucleotides, the CDR3 is TGTGCCAGCAGTTTATACAGGGTTAGTTCACCCCTCCACTTT. Protein sequence: CASSLYRVSSPLHF.

The chain uses TRBV6-1 and TRBJ2-7; D call uncertain. This CDR3 comprises 14 residues. Germline V gene data show CDR1 as MNHNS and CDR2 as SASEGT. V was trimmed by 2 bases and J by 5 bases, leaving 13 bases between them. In DNA form, the CDR3 reads TGTGCCAGCAGTGAAAGGTTCAGTGGCCACGAGCAGTACTTC. It yields the protein CASSERFSGHEQYF.

The chain has TRBV2 and TRBJ2-3; D is possibly TRBD1 (7 bases). CDR3 size: 14 residues. V was clipped by 11 bases and J by 2 bases, with 17 bases between them. Germline values: CDR1 SNHLY, CDR2 FYNNEI. CDR3 loop: CAGGTDLYTDTQYF. The CDR3 DNA sequence: TGTGCCGGCGGGACAGACCTTTACACAGATACGCAGTATTTT.

This clone is a singleton in its sample. The V gene is TRBV5-1, the J gene TRBJ2-7, with 12 nucleotides matching TRBD2. V gave up 5 bases and J gave up 3 bases; unmatched junction bases: 12. Germline lookup yields CDR1 SGHRS and CDR2 YFSETQ. The CDR3 extends over 17 amino acids. This CDR3 reads CASRPTSGGSTHYEQYF. CDR3 coding DNA: TGCGCCAGCAGGCCGACTAGCGGGGGATCGACCCACTACGAGCAGTACTTC.

On this clone: This may arise from a read error, as a much more abundant clone is one base away. The chain joins TRBV10-1 to TRBJ2-3; D is unresolved. This CDR3 region has 12 residues. Germline CDR1 WNHNN, CDR2 SYGVQD (reference sequence). The ends were cut back, 2 bases at V and 4 bases at J, with 4 bases in the middle. The chain's CDR3 is CASSEGSDTQYF. The CDR3 DNA follows: TGCGCCAGCAGTGAGGGGTCAGATACGCAGTATTTT.

There are a few counts of this clone. The chain couples TRBV6-5 to TRBJ1-2; 8 bases map to TRBD1. J gave up 4 bases and V 6 bases, and 7 bases lay outside the gene matches. This CDR3 is built from 14 residues. In germline, CDR1 is MNHEY, CDR2 SVGAGI. CDR3 DNA: TGTGCCAGCAGCCGGACAGGGAGTGCCTATGGCTACACCTTC. It translates to CASSRTGSAYGYTF.

In nucleotides, the CDR3 is TGCGCCAGCAGCTTTTCAGAAATTTCCTATAATTCACCCCTCCACTTT. It translates to CASSFSEISYNSPLHF. The chain is built from TRBV5-1 and TRBJ1-6; no reliable D call. This CDR3 contains 16 residues. V was pared by 2 bases and J by 1 base, with 10 bases between. Looked up from germline, CDR1 is SGHRS and CDR2 is YFSETQ.

V usage is TRBV5-6 and J usage is TRBJ2-7; D is possibly TRBD2 (6 bases). V lost 5 bases, J lost 2 bases, and 17 bases lay in between. The germline V gene has CDR1 SGHDT and CDR2 YYEEEE. The CDR3 extends over 15 amino acids. The CDR3 DNA follows: TGTGCCAGCAGTGCCGTTGGAGGGGCCGCCTACGAGCAGTACTTC. This codes for CASSAVGGAAYEQYF.